Listed below are T cell receptor beta chains from one sample, sequenced in a study of cytotoxic CD8 clonotypes in ibrutinib-treated CLL. TCRdb's copy holds only in-frame clones and misses some; the assay was immunoSEQ multiplex PCR. The table lists 80,000 to 95,000 clones, 75% to 85% of them singletons, with 4% to 5.5% in the top ten. The sample here was PBMCs, taken after 12 months of ibrutinib treatment. Receptors originate from a human donor with chronic lymphocytic leukemia. CDR3s include the opening cysteine and the closing phenylalanine or tryptophan. A D gene is named only where the DNA matches it firmly. Clone size is not always given. Where it is, it says once, few, many or a class for expanded clones.

clone_size,cdr3_length,d_call,j_call,v_call,cdr3_aa,cdr3_nt
few,17,TRBD1,TRBJ1-2,TRBV14,CASSRGQGAPYPDGYTF,TGTGCCAGCAGCCGAGGACAGGGAGCACCGTATCCTGATGGCTACACCTTC
once,13,-,TRBJ2-5,TRBV7-9,CASGSSLQETQYF,TGTGCCAGCGGTTCTAGCCTCCAAGAGACCCAGTACTTC
-,14,TRBD2,TRBJ2-5,TRBV11-2,CAERFGGAGETQYF,TGTGCGGAACGATTCGGGGGGGCGGGCGAGACCCAGTACTTC
-,18,TRBD2,TRBJ2-3,TRBV7-9,CASSLGLAGVTSTDTQYF,TGTGCCAGCAGCCTCGGACTAGCGGGGGTAACTAGCACAGATACGCAGTATTTT
-,13,-,TRBJ1-1,TRBV18,CASSGGRNTEAFF,TGTGCCAGCTCCGGAGGGCGCAACACTGAAGCTTTCTTT
-,13,-,TRBJ1-4,TRBV9,CASSVGNGGKLFF,TGTGCCAGCAGCGTAGGTAATGGTGGAAAACTGTTTTTT
once,13,-,TRBJ2-7,TRBV28,CASTPGSSYEQYF,TGTGCCAGCACCCCCGGGAGCTCCTACGAGCAGTACTTC
-,14,TRBD1,TRBJ1-5,TRBV19,CASSGQGGNQPQHF,TGTGCCAGTAGCGGACAGGGGGGAAATCAGCCCCAGCATTTT
-,15,TRBD2,TRBJ2-1,TRBV14,CASSPRLATYNEQFF,TGTGCCAGCAGCCCGAGACTAGCGACCTACAATGAGCAGTTCTTC
once,17,-,TRBJ1-6,TRBV2,CASSELWGASNNSPLHF,TGTGCCAGCAGTGAATTGTGGGGGGCTTCTAATAATTCACCCCTCCACTTT
few,11,-,TRBJ1-1,TRBV30,CAWKGFTEAFF,TGTGCCTGGAAGGGGTTCACTGAAGCTTTCTTT
-,13,-,TRBJ1-1,TRBV6-5,CASTPGPYTEAFF,TGTGCCAGCACCCCGGGACCGTACACTGAAGCTTTCTTT
-,14,-,TRBJ2-5,TRBV10-3,CAIRGRSDQETQYF,TGTGCCATCAGGGGGCGGTCGGACCAAGAGACCCAGTACTTC
-,14,-,TRBJ2-7,TRBV7-9,CASSLAGAAVSQYF,TGTGCCAGCAGCTTAGCGGGAGCTGCTGTGTCGCAGTACTTC
few,15,TRBD1,TRBJ1-6,TRBV2,CASSPGTGPNSPLHF,TGTGCCAGCAGTCCAGGGACAGGGCCTAATTCACCCCTCCACTTT
-,15,-,TRBJ2-1,TRBV7-6,CASSLAPTDYNEQFF,TGTGCCAGCAGCTTAGCCCCGACAGATTACAATGAGCAGTTCTTC
-,16,TRBD1,TRBJ2-2,TRBV5-5,CASSLGGTGVAGELFF,TGTGCCAGCAGTTTGGGAGGGACAGGGGTCGCCGGGGAGCTGTTTTTT
medium-sized,13,-,TRBJ1-5,TRBV19,CASSPGGNQPQHF,TGTGCCAGTAGCCCGGGGGGCAATCAGCCCCAGCATTTT
-,13,-,TRBJ1-5,TRBV2,CASQDSGNQPQHF,TGTGCCAGCCAAGACAGTGGCAATCAGCCCCAGCATTTT
-,13,-,TRBJ1-2,TRBV5-1,CASSRDPNYGYTF,TGCGCCAGCAGCCGGGACCCTAACTATGGCTACACCTTC
few,14,TRBD1,TRBJ1-5,TRBV18,CASSPGAGGQPQHF,TGTGCCAGCTCACCAGGGGCAGGGGGCCAGCCCCAGCATTTT
-,12,-,TRBJ2-1,TRBV11-2,CASSLGANEQFF,TGTGCCAGCAGCTTGGGAGCCAATGAGCAGTTCTTC
-,11,-,TRBJ2-5,TRBV5-6,CASSLAETQYF,TGTGCCAGCAGCTTGGCTGAGACCCAGTACTTC
few,16,TRBD2,TRBJ2-1,TRBV7-3,CASSLIGLAGGNEQFF,TGTGCCAGCAGCTTAATCGGCCTAGCGGGCGGCAATGAGCAGTTCTTC
-,17,TRBD1,TRBJ1-2,TRBV18,CASSQGQGPGGNYGYTF,TGTGCCAGCTCACAGGGACAGGGACCCGGTGGTAACTATGGCTACACCTTC
-,15,-,TRBJ2-7,TRBV7-9,CASSLGEVGVYEQYF,TGTGCCAGCAGCTTGGGGGAAGTTGGGGTCTACGAGCAGTACTTC
-,12,-,TRBJ1-1,TRBV5-1,CASSRGAAEAFF,TGCGCCAGCAGCCGGGGGGCAGCTGAAGCTTTCTTT
once,15,-,TRBJ1-5,TRBV19,CASQIQGRSNQPQHF,TGTGCCAGCCAAATACAGGGCAGGAGCAATCAGCCCCAGCATTTT
-,17,TRBD1,TRBJ2-7,TRBV7-7,CASSLDPRDREPYEQYF,TGTGCCAGCAGCTTAGACCCCCGGGACAGGGAACCCTACGAGCAGTACTTC
-,15,-,TRBJ2-2,TRBV6-5,CASSYRHPNTGELFF,TGTGCCAGCAGTTACAGGCACCCGAACACCGGGGAGCTGTTTTTT
few,14,-,TRBJ1-1,TRBV18,CASSPSALNTEAFF,TGTGCCAGCTCACCTTCAGCCTTGAACACTGAAGCTTTCTTT
-,11,-,TRBJ1-1,TRBV19,CASIGGTEAFF,TGTGCCAGTATTGGGGGGACTGAAGCTTTCTTT
-,15,-,TRBJ2-5,TRBV6-4,CATPPSRTEKETQYF,TGTGCCACCCCCCCATCGCGGACAGAGAAAGAGACCCAGTACTTC
-,13,-,TRBJ2-7,TRBV28,CASSLYRAREQYF,TGTGCCAGCAGTTTGTACAGGGCGCGGGAGCAGTACTTC
-,14,-,TRBJ2-7,TRBV27,CASSLSGRGYEQYF,TGTGCCAGCAGTTTATCGGGCAGGGGCTACGAGCAGTACTTC
-,13,-,TRBJ1-5,TRBV7-9,CASSLEGDQPQHF,TGTGCCAGCAGCTTAGAGGGCGATCAGCCCCAGCATTTT
once,15,-,TRBJ2-7,TRBV7-8,CASSLVGRDGYEQYF,TGTGCCAGCAGCTTAGTTGGCAGGGACGGCTACGAGCAGTACTTC
-,15,-,TRBJ2-3,TRBV28,CASSPATGRPDTQYF,TGTGCCAGCAGTCCTGCGACAGGGAGGCCAGATACGCAGTATTTT
-,11,-,TRBJ1-2,TRBV28,CASSLQGGYTF,TGTGCCAGCAGTTTACAGGGCGGCTACACCTTC
few,15,-,TRBJ2-7,TRBV27,CASSLGPLVPYEQYF,TGTGCCAGCAGTTTAGGGCCCCTGGTCCCCTACGAGCAGTACTTC
-,15,TRBD2,TRBJ2-2,TRBV6-1,CASTRTSGKAGELFF,TGTGCCAGCACCCGGACTAGCGGGAAGGCCGGGGAGCTGTTTTTT
-,11,-,TRBJ1-1,TRBV28,CASTLPPEAFF,TGTGCCAGCACCCTCCCGCCCGAAGCTTTCTTT